These 9 T cell receptor beta chains share one sample of origin, sequenced in a study of blood T cell repertoires in COVID-19. Method: immunoSEQ multiplex PCR; TCRdb's copy keeps in-frame clones and lacks some. The repertoire holds around 190,000 clones, with roughly 88% as singletons. Specimen: peripheral blood. The receptor source for this set is a man over 45 with COVID-19, enrolled during active disease.

The V call is TRBV6-2 or TRBV6-3, the J call TRBJ2-6; TRBD1 aligns across 7 bases. The V gene end was trimmed by 0 bases and the J gene end by 0 bases; junction bases not matched to a gene: 8. From germline, CDR1 is MNHEY and CDR2 SVGEGT. The CDR3 length is 19 residues. CDR3 sequence (DNA): TGTGCCAGCAGTTACTCGATAAGGGACAGTTCCTCTGGGGCCAACGTCCTGACTTTC. This codes for CASSYSIRDSSSGANVLTF.

This clone occurred a few times. The chain carries TRBV21-1 and TRBJ2-6; TRBD1 is the table's D call and was not checked against the DNA. TRBV21-1 is an annotated pseudogene. CDR3 size: 19 residues. This CDR3 is CASSKAGQRSSSGANVLTF. CDR3 coding DNA: TGTGCCAGCAGCAAAGCGGGACAGCGATCGAGCTCTGGGGCCAACGTCCTGACTTTC.

The chain employs TRBV19 and TRBJ1-1; TRBD1 is a possible D gene (5 bases). The CDR3 is 14 amino acids. Germline CDR1 reads LNHDA; CDR2 reads SQIVND (reference sequence). V lost 2 bases, J lost 7 bases, and 14 bases lay in between. CDR3 amino acids: CASSIIPGHLEAFF. The CDR3 DNA is TGTGCCAGTAGTATAATCCCAGGACATCTTGAAGCTTTCTTT.

The chain joins TRBV29-1 to TRBJ2-5; possibly TRBD2 for D (5 bases). V was trimmed by 3 bases and J by 4 bases, leaving 21 bases between them. This CDR3 has 16 residues. Germline V gene lookup returns CDR1 SQVTM and CDR2 ANQGSEA. The chain's CDR3 is CSVEDVQGLAVETQYF. CDR3 in DNA: TGCAGCGTTGAGGATGTGCAAGGGCTAGCTGTAGAGACCCAGTACTTC.

V and J are TRBV5-4 and TRBJ1-2, with D tentatively TRBD1 (5 bases). CDR1 is SGHNT and CDR2 is YYREEE in the germline V gene (reference sequence). The CDR3 runs 15 residues. Trimming pared 4 bases from V and 1 base from J, leaving 14 bases between. This CDR3 reads CASSGDSNFNYGYTF. The CDR3 DNA sequence: TGTGCCAGCAGCGGAGACAGTAACTTTAACTATGGCTACACCTTC.

The chain links TRBV18 to TRBJ2-1; 7 bases fit TRBD1. Germline V gene lookup returns CDR1 KGHSH and CDR2 LQKENI. This CDR3 contains 14 residues. With V trimmed by 3 bases and J by 9 bases, 8 bases remained unmatched. DNA of the CDR3: TGTGCCAGCTCACCGTCCTGGACAGGTACTGAGCAGTTCTTC. This sequence encodes CASSPSWTGTEQFF.

This chain connects TRBV24-1 to TRBJ2-7; possible D gene TRBD1, 6 bases. The germline V gene has CDR1 KGHDR and CDR2 SFDVKD. The CDR3 totals 16 residues. Trimming left V 2 bases short and J 2 bases short, with 15 bases between. Here the CDR3 DNA reads TGTGCCACCAGTGATTCGCCCGGGACAAATCCCTACGAGCAGTACTTC. As protein: CATSDSPGTNPYEQYF.

The chain joins TRBV5-4 to TRBJ2-1; TRBD1 might be the D (6 bases). This CDR3 is 15 amino acids long. The germline gives CDR1 SGHNT, CDR2 YYREEE (reference sequence). The V gene lost 4 bases and the J gene lost 2 bases, with 13 bases spanning the gap. The CDR3 bases are TGTGCCAGCAGCGTCGACAGGCCTCCCTACAATGAGCAGTTCTTC. Translating gives CASSVDRPPYNEQFF. The full variable domain, completed using reference TRBV5-4 and TRBJ2-1, is ETGVTQSPTHLIKTRGQQVTLRCSSQSGHNTVSWYQQALGQGPQFIFQYYREEENGRGNFPPRFSGLQFPNYSSELNVNALELDDSALYLCASSVDRPPYNEQFFGPGTRLTVL.

The chain has TRBV19 and TRBJ2-7, with 12 bases aligning to TRBD2. The CDR3 contains 16 residues. Germline CDR1 reads LNHDA; CDR2 reads SQIVND (reference sequence). V lost 8 bases to trimming and J lost 3 bases; unmatched junction nucleotides: 11. In nucleotides, the CDR3 is TGTGCCAGTTCCCTTGGTTGGACTAGCGGGATCTACGAGCAGTACTTC. Translating it yields CASSLGWTSGIYEQYF.